Listed below are T cell receptor beta chains from one sample, sequenced in a study of T cells in Graves' hyperthyroidism and ophthalmopathy. TCRdb ran MiXCR on the multiplex PCR reads and lists one entry per CDR3 protein. The repertoire holds some 560,000 distinct CDR3 sequences, 15% to 19% seen once, with around 7.8% in the top ten. The specimen was blood. Source of these receptors: a woman younger than 45 with Graves' hyperthyroidism. Both conserved end residues are part of each CDR3. Each record gives: V gene, J gene, clone size, D gene, CDR3 length, CDR3 protein, CDR3 DNA. D genes are given only for firm matches. Not all rows give a size; the values are once, few, many and, for expanded clones, a class.

V gene: TRBV6-1
J gene: TRBJ2-6
clone size: .
D gene: .
CDR3 length: 15
CDR3 protein: CASTWQGSGANVLTF
CDR3 DNA: TGTGCCAGCACCTGGCAGGGTTCCGGGGCCAACGTCCTGACTTTC

V gene: TRBV6-1
J gene: TRBJ2-3
clone size: .
D gene: .
CDR3 length: 11
CDR3 protein: CASRVADTQYF
CDR3 DNA: TGTGCCAGCAGGGTAGCAGATACGCAGTATTTT

V gene: TRBV11-2
J gene: TRBJ1-2
clone size: many
D gene: TRBD1
CDR3 length: 14
CDR3 protein: CASSLGGQSYGYTF
CDR3 DNA: TGTGCCAGCAGCTTAGGGGGACAGTCCTATGGCTACACCTTC

V gene: TRBV20-1
J gene: TRBJ2-1
clone size: few
D gene: TRBD2
CDR3 length: 16
CDR3 protein: CSARAWASGRAYLKFF
CDR3 DNA: TGCAGTGCTAGAGCTTGGGCTAGCGGGAGGGCCTATCTAAAGTTCTTC

V gene: TRBV29-1
J gene: TRBJ1-1
clone size: many
D gene: .
CDR3 length: 13
CDR3 protein: CSVRGQLGTEAFF
CDR3 DNA: TGCAGCGTTCGTGGACAGTTAGGCACTGAAGCTTTCTTT

V gene: TRBV4-3
J gene: TRBJ2-3
clone size: few
D gene: TRBD1
CDR3 length: 16
CDR3 protein: CASSQDATGSTDTQYF
CDR3 DNA: TGCGCCAGCAGCCAAGACGCGACAGGGAGCACAGATACGCAGTATTTT

V gene: TRBV19
J gene: TRBJ1-1
clone size: .
D gene: .
CDR3 length: 12
CDR3 protein: CASSMTETEAFF
CDR3 DNA: TGTGCCAGTAGTATGACGGAGACTGAAGCTTTCTTT

V gene: TRBV6-2/TRBV6-3
J gene: TRBJ2-7
clone size: many
D gene: .
CDR3 length: 14
CDR3 protein: CASSYSELGYEQYF
CDR3 DNA: TGTGCCAGCAGTTACTCGGAGCTAGGGTACGAGCAGTACTTC

V gene: TRBV28
J gene: TRBJ2-4
clone size: once
D gene: TRBD1
CDR3 length: 15
CDR3 protein: CASSLSGQGQNIQYF
CDR3 DNA: TGTGCCAGCAGTTTATCGGGACAGGGACAAAACATTCAGTACTTC

V gene: TRBV12-3/TRBV12-4
J gene: TRBJ1-1
clone size: many
D gene: .
CDR3 length: 16
CDR3 protein: CASSPPRGRTNTEAFF
CDR3 DNA: TGTGCCAGCAGTCCACCCCGGGGGCGGACGAACACTGAAGCTTTCTTT

V gene: TRBV2
J gene: TRBJ2-1
clone size: many
D gene: TRBD2
CDR3 length: 15
CDR3 protein: CASRLAGGPEYEQFF
CDR3 DNA: TGTGCCAGCAGACTAGCGGGAGGGCCTGAGTATGAGCAGTTCTTC

V gene: TRBV11-2
J gene: TRBJ2-1
clone size: many
D gene: TRBD2
CDR3 length: 16
CDR3 protein: CASSLDPTSGRAEQFF
CDR3 DNA: TGTGCCAGCAGCTTAGATCCAACTAGCGGGAGGGCTGAGCAGTTCTTC

V gene: TRBV29-1
J gene: TRBJ2-7
clone size: .
D gene: TRBD1
CDR3 length: 13
CDR3 protein: CSVPGTGGYEQYF
CDR3 DNA: TGCAGCGTACCCGGGACAGGGGGCTACGAGCAGTACTTC

V gene: TRBV14
J gene: TRBJ2-5
clone size: .
D gene: .
CDR3 length: 13
CDR3 protein: CASSRGTATGPYF
CDR3 DNA: TGTGCCAGCAGTCGGGGGACAGCGACTGGTCCGTACTTC

V gene: TRBV30
J gene: TRBJ1-2
clone size: many
D gene: TRBD1
CDR3 length: 14
CDR3 protein: CAWTRDRQYRGYTF
CDR3 DNA: TGTGCCTGGACTCGGGACAGACAGTATCGTGGCTACACCTTC

V gene: TRBV20-1
J gene: TRBJ2-1
clone size: many
D gene: .
CDR3 length: 15
CDR3 protein: CSARDSRAAYNEQFF
CDR3 DNA: TGCAGTGCTAGAGATAGTAGGGCGGCTTACAATGAGCAGTTCTTC

V gene: TRBV3-1
J gene: TRBJ2-1
clone size: many
D gene: TRBD2
CDR3 length: 16
CDR3 protein: CASSQDLSGAYNEQFF
CDR3 DNA: TGTGCCAGCAGCCAAGATCTTAGCGGGGCCTACAATGAGCAGTTCTTC

V gene: TRBV20-1
J gene: TRBJ1-5
clone size: .
D gene: .
CDR3 length: 15
CDR3 protein: CSATTGQHSNQPQHF
CDR3 DNA: TGCAGTGCTACTACAGGGCAACATAGCAATCAGCCCCAGCATTTT

V gene: TRBV5-1
J gene: TRBJ2-1
clone size: many
D gene: .
CDR3 length: 14
CDR3 protein: CASSPRPLANEQFF
CDR3 DNA: TGCGCCAGCAGCCCCCGCCCCTTAGCCAATGAGCAGTTCTTC

V gene: TRBV19
J gene: TRBJ1-5
clone size: .
D gene: TRBD1
CDR3 length: 13
CDR3 protein: CASTMDRDQPQHF
CDR3 DNA: TGTGCCAGTACCATGGACAGGGATCAGCCCCAGCATTTT

V gene: TRBV24-1
J gene: TRBJ2-1
clone size: once
D gene: TRBD2
CDR3 length: 16
CDR3 protein: CATSDGGTSKMNEQFF
CDR3 DNA: TGTGCCACCAGTGATGGGGGGACTAGCAAGATGAATGAGCAGTTCTTC

V gene: TRBV27
J gene: TRBJ1-1
clone size: few
D gene: TRBD1
CDR3 length: 14
CDR3 protein: CASSKQGFGTEAFF
CDR3 DNA: TGTGCCAGCAGTAAACAGGGGTTTGGGACTGAAGCTTTCTTT

V gene: TRBV7-9
J gene: TRBJ2-1
clone size: few
D gene: TRBD2
CDR3 length: 19
CDR3 protein: CASSLYLGRLANTYNEQFF
CDR3 DNA: TGTGCCAGCAGCTTATATTTAGGTCGACTAGCGAACACCTACAATGAGCAGTTCTTC

V gene: TRBV25-1
J gene: TRBJ1-5
clone size: few
D gene: TRBD1
CDR3 length: 14
CDR3 protein: CASSESGGIQPQHF
CDR3 DNA: TGTGCCAGCAGTGAGTCAGGGGGTATTCAGCCCCAGCATTTT

V gene: TRBV11-2
J gene: TRBJ2-5
clone size: .
D gene: TRBD1
CDR3 length: 15
CDR3 protein: CASSSGTGVQETQYF
CDR3 DNA: TGTGCCAGCAGCTCCGGGACAGGGGTCCAAGAGACCCAGTACTTC

V gene: TRBV12-3/TRBV12-4
J gene: TRBJ2-2
clone size: many
D gene: TRBD1
CDR3 length: 14
CDR3 protein: CASSLQGVPGELFF
CDR3 DNA: TGTGCCAGCAGTTTACAGGGGGTCCCCGGGGAGCTGTTTTTT

V gene: TRBV20-1
J gene: TRBJ2-3
clone size: .
D gene: TRBD2
CDR3 length: 15
CDR3 protein: CSARVLAGVTDTQYF
CDR3 DNA: TGCAGTGCTAGAGTACTAGCGGGGGTCACAGATACGCAGTATTTT

V gene: TRBV18
J gene: TRBJ1-5
clone size: many
D gene: TRBD1
CDR3 length: 17
CDR3 protein: CASSPGQASLSNQPQHF
CDR3 DNA: TGTGCCAGCTCACCGGGACAGGCTAGCCTTTCAAATCAGCCCCAGCATTTT

V gene: TRBV20-1
J gene: TRBJ2-5
clone size: .
D gene: TRBD2
CDR3 length: 16
CDR3 protein: CTSIEGNSGRLETQYF
CDR3 DNA: TGCACTTCCATCGAGGGGAATAGCGGGAGACTGGAGACCCAGTACTTC

V gene: TRBV25-1
J gene: TRBJ2-1
clone size: many
D gene: TRBD1
CDR3 length: 14
CDR3 protein: CASVRDRGYNEQFF
CDR3 DNA: TGTGCCAGCGTCCGGGACAGGGGTTACAATGAGCAGTTCTTC

V gene: TRBV27
J gene: TRBJ2-6
clone size: .
D gene: TRBD2
CDR3 length: 15
CDR3 protein: CASSWGGAGANVLTF
CDR3 DNA: TGTGCCAGCAGTTGGGGAGGGGCCGGGGCCAACGTCCTGACTTTC

V gene: TRBV5-5
J gene: TRBJ1-1
clone size: many
D gene: .
CDR3 length: 14
CDR3 protein: CASSLALQGTEAFF
CDR3 DNA: TGTGCCAGCAGCTTGGCCTTACAGGGCACTGAAGCTTTCTTT

V gene: TRBV11-2
J gene: TRBJ2-3
clone size: many
D gene: TRBD2
CDR3 length: 15
CDR3 protein: CASSGTSVGQHTQYF
CDR3 DNA: TGTGCCAGCAGCGGGACTAGCGTCGGCCAGCATACGCAGTATTTT

V gene: TRBV20-1
J gene: TRBJ2-1
clone size: many
D gene: TRBD2
CDR3 length: 17
CDR3 protein: CSARDGTSGSSYNEQFF
CDR3 DNA: TGCAGTGCTAGAGATGGCACTAGCGGATCCTCCTACAATGAGCAGTTCTTC

V gene: TRBV30
J gene: TRBJ2-1
clone size: many
D gene: .
CDR3 length: 14
CDR3 protein: CACPTGTDVLGQFF
CDR3 DNA: TGTGCCTGCCCAACCGGGACCGATGTCTTAGGGCAGTTCTTC

V gene: TRBV6-1
J gene: TRBJ2-7
clone size: many
D gene: .
CDR3 length: 15
CDR3 protein: CASRRTAGSMYEQYF
CDR3 DNA: TGTGCCAGCCGACGGACGGCGGGTTCAATGTACGAGCAGTACTTC

V gene: TRBV30
J gene: TRBJ1-2
clone size: many
D gene: TRBD1
CDR3 length: 12
CDR3 protein: CAWSGQGGGYTF
CDR3 DNA: TGTGCCTGGAGTGGACAGGGAGGCGGCTACACCTTC

V gene: TRBV20-1
J gene: TRBJ1-1
clone size: many
D gene: .
CDR3 length: 13
CDR3 protein: CSARRGSDTEAFF
CDR3 DNA: TGCAGTGCTAGAAGAGGGTCGGACACTGAAGCTTTCTTT

V gene: TRBV20-1
J gene: TRBJ2-5
clone size: many
D gene: .
CDR3 length: 14
CDR3 protein: CSATTDARRGTQYF
CDR3 DNA: TGCAGTGCTACTACGGACGCTCGACGAGGGACCCAGTACTTC

V gene: TRBV3-1
J gene: TRBJ2-3
clone size: many
D gene: TRBD2
CDR3 length: 14
CDR3 protein: CASSPGLASDTQYF
CDR3 DNA: TGTGCCAGCAGCCCGGGACTAGCGTCCGATACGCAGTATTTT

V gene: TRBV5-1
J gene: TRBJ1-2
clone size: many
D gene: .
CDR3 length: 15
CDR3 protein: CASSLPNAARDGYTF
CDR3 DNA: TGCGCCAGCAGCTTGCCCAACGCAGCGCGGGATGGCTACACCTTC

V gene: TRBV9
J gene: TRBJ2-5
clone size: few
D gene: .
CDR3 length: 13
CDR3 protein: CASSVGSGETQYF
CDR3 DNA: TGTGCCAGCAGCGTAGGATCGGGGGAGACCCAGTACTTC

V gene: TRBV28
J gene: TRBJ1-3
clone size: .
D gene: .
CDR3 length: 16
CDR3 protein: CASSTRGRGAGNTIYF
CDR3 DNA: TGTGCCAGCAGTACTCGGGGCAGGGGAGCTGGAAACACCATATATTTT

V gene: TRBV14
J gene: TRBJ1-1
clone size: many
D gene: .
CDR3 length: 13
CDR3 protein: CASSQQVNTEAFF
CDR3 DNA: TGTGCCAGCAGCCAGCAAGTGAACACTGAAGCTTTCTTT

V gene: TRBV5-1
J gene: TRBJ2-7
clone size: few
D gene: .
CDR3 length: 14
CDR3 protein: CASSLGYAQGEQYF
CDR3 DNA: TGCGCCAGCAGCTTGGGTTACGCACAGGGCGAGCAGTACTTC

V gene: TRBV2
J gene: TRBJ1-2
clone size: .
D gene: TRBD1
CDR3 length: 13
CDR3 protein: CARQGQGGYGYTF
CDR3 DNA: TGTGCCAGACAGGGACAGGGTGGCTATGGCTACACCTTC

V gene: TRBV2
J gene: TRBJ2-2
clone size: many
D gene: TRBD1
CDR3 length: 15
CDR3 protein: CASRTGALNTGELFF
CDR3 DNA: TGTGCCAGCAGGACAGGGGCCCTGAACACCGGGGAGCTGTTTTTT

V gene: TRBV20-1
J gene: TRBJ1-1
clone size: .
D gene: .
CDR3 length: 10
CDR3 protein: CSALRGEAFF
CDR3 DNA: TGCAGTGCCTTGCGCGGTGAAGCTTTCTTT